The 12 T cell receptor beta chains reported below all come from one sample, sequenced in a study of beta chain features in type 1 diabetes. Expressed TCRB transcripts were sequenced after all isolated RNA was converted to cDNA. Assay used: immunoSEQ multiplex PCR; TCRdb lists only in-frame clones, some missing. This repertoire shows 900,000 or so clones, roughly 16% found once; its top ten account for about 0.02%. Material: naive CD4+ T cells from blood. These TCRs come from a woman aged 18-30 years in good health.

This chain joins TRBV29-1 and TRBJ2-3; TRBD1 might be the D (5 bases). The V gene lost 4 bases and the J gene lost 0 bases, with 8 bases spanning the gap. The CDR3 is 13 residues long. Germline V CDR1 and CDR2: SQVTM, ANQGSEA. The chain's CDR3 is CSVGTISTDTQYF. CDR3 nucleotide sequence: TGCAGCGTTGGGACAATAAGCACAGATACGCAGTATTTT.

The chain employs TRBV28 and TRBJ1-1; TRBD1 is a possible D gene (5 bases). Trimming left V 6 bases short and J 4 bases short, with 6 bases between. Germline-derived CDR1 and CDR2 are MDHEN and SYDVKM. This CDR3 region has 11 residues. The CDR3 loop is CASRQVTEAFF. The CDR3 coding sequence is TGTGCCAGCAGACAGGTCACTGAAGCTTTCTTT.

This clone has a handful of counts. The chain combines TRBV9 with TRBJ2-7; TRBD1 matches at 7 bases. This CDR3 is 16 amino acids long. After removal of 4 bases from V and 4 bases from J, the junction contained 14 bases not matched to a gene. Germline V CDR1 and CDR2: SGDLS, YYNGEE. CDR3 amino acids: CASSPEGTAGSYEQYF. CDR3 bases: TGTGCCAGCAGCCCCGAGGGGACAGCAGGGAGTTACGAGCAGTACTTC.

This clone came up a few times. V gene TRBV10-3 combines with J gene TRBJ2-7; D is ambiguous. Germline V lookup: CDR1 ENHRY, CDR2 SYGVKD. The CDR3 length is 14 residues. The ends were cut back, 6 bases at V and 3 bases at J, with 15 bases in the middle. For the CDR3, the DNA is TGTGCCATCAGGTCTTCAGTGGGAAACTACGAGCAGTACTTC. This gives the protein CAIRSSVGNYEQYF.

This clone has a handful of counts. The chain carries TRBV10-3 and TRBJ2-3; no firm D call. CDR3 size: 13 residues. V lost 4 bases and J lost 2, with 7 bases in between. CDR1 ENHRY and CDR2 SYGVKD come from the germline V gene. CDR3 region: CAISAGVTDTQYF. CDR3 bases: TGTGCCATCAGTGCGGGCGTCACAGATACGCAGTATTTT.

J is TRBJ2-1 and V is TRBV6-5, with 7 bases lining up with TRBD1. The germline gives CDR1 MNHEY, CDR2 SVGAGI. There are 15 residues in the CDR3. J was trimmed by 0 bases and V by 6 bases; bases with no gene match: 5. The CDR3 sequence: CASRPPGGSYNEQFF. The CDR3 bases are TGTGCCAGCAGGCCCCCAGGGGGCTCCTACAATGAGCAGTTCTTC.

Concerning this clone itself: Other DNA sequences of this sample code for an identical CDR3. The V gene is TRBV9, the J gene TRBJ2-3; D remains unclear. The CDR3 is 12 residues long. Trimming removed 4 bases from V and 2 bases from J, with 5 bases in between. Germline lookup yields CDR1 SGDLS and CDR2 YYNGEE. CDR3 DNA sequence: TGTGCCAGCAGCCTAAACACAGATACGCAGTATTTT. Encoded protein: CASSLNTDTQYF.

V usage is TRBV13 and J usage is TRBJ2-7; D call uncertain. Trimming stripped 5 bases from V and 2 bases from J, with 16 bases between. Germline V gene lookup returns CDR1 PRHDT and CDR2 FYEKMQ (reference sequence). The CDR3 consists of 15 residues. The CDR3 spells CASSPSPQATYEQYF. The CDR3 nucleotides read TGTGCCAGCAGCCCCTCCCCGCAGGCGACCTACGAGCAGTACTTC.

This clone turned up a few times. This CDR3 is also generated by other DNA sequences in the sample. J is TRBJ2-7 and V is TRBV6-5, with TRBD2 matching 7 bases. This CDR3 comprises 15 residues. Germline assignment: CDR1 MNHEY and CDR2 SVGAGI. V trimming: 0 bases; J trimming: 3 bases; junction bases outside the gene matches: 5. The CDR3, as DNA: TGTGCCAGCAGTTACTCGTCCGCTAGCGGCTACGAGCAGTACTTC. It codes for CASSYSSASGYEQYF.

The chain employs TRBV7-2 and TRBJ1-2; D possibly corresponds to TRBD1 (6 bases). The CDR3 runs to 18 residues. Germline CDR1 SGHTA, CDR2 FQGNSA. V lost 2 bases, J lost 2 bases, and 21 bases lay in between. DNA of the CDR3: TGTGCCAGCAGCTTATCCCTATCTACCCGGACAGCCAACTATGGCTACACCTTC. Translating it yields CASSLSLSTRTANYGYTF.

The chain employs TRBV9 and TRBJ2-5; 9 nucleotides agree with TRBD2. The V gene's germline CDR1 is SGDLS and CDR2 YYNGEE. The V and J ends lost 3 bases and 5 bases, in that order; junction bases with no gene match: 11. The length of the CDR3 is 16 residues. The CDR3 DNA reads as TGTGCCAGCAGCGCCTCCGGGACTAGCTTAATTGAGACCCAGTACTTC. Its translation: CASSASGTSLIETQYF.

The sample holds a few counts of this clone. The chain links TRBV18 to TRBJ2-1, with 8 bases that match TRBD2. V lost 5 bases, J lost 6 bases, and 9 bases stayed unmatched. Germline V gene data show CDR1 as KGHSH and CDR2 as LQKENI. This CDR3 is built from 15 residues. CDR3 DNA sequence: TGTGCCAGCTCAGCCCCCGGGACTAGTCGCAATGAGCAGTTCTTC. Translation: CASSAPGTSRNEQFF. Complete variable domain (other parts from reference TRBV18 and TRBJ2-1): NAGVMQNPRHLVRRRGQEARLRCSPMKGHSHVYWYRQLPEEGLKFMVYLQKENIIDESGMPKERFSAEFPKEGPSILRIQQVVRGDSAAYFCASSAPGTSRNEQFFGPGTRLTVL.